This TCR beta chain derives from a study of cytomegalovirus exposure and HLA in healthy donors. Profiled with immunoSEQ multiplex PCR; TCRdb holds only in-frame clones, not every one. Among about 170,000 clones listed, around 96% were seen once. Regarding the study as a whole: The study put 150 to 200 TCR beta chains on its list as cytomegalovirus-associated.

Germline values: CDR1 ENHRY, CDR2 SYGVKD. Trimming pared 7 bases from V and 3 bases from J, leaving 9 bases between. This CDR3 contains 12 residues. In the case of this clone: What it binds is unknown.

V and J are TRBV10-3 and TRBJ2-5; weak D call: TRBD1 (6 bases). The sequenced sample was PBMCs. The clonotype originates from a woman under 30 in good health and CMV-seronegative. The CDR3 here is CAIKDRKETQYF. CDR3 sequence (DNA): TGTGCCATCAAGGACAGAAAAGAGACCCAGTACTTC.